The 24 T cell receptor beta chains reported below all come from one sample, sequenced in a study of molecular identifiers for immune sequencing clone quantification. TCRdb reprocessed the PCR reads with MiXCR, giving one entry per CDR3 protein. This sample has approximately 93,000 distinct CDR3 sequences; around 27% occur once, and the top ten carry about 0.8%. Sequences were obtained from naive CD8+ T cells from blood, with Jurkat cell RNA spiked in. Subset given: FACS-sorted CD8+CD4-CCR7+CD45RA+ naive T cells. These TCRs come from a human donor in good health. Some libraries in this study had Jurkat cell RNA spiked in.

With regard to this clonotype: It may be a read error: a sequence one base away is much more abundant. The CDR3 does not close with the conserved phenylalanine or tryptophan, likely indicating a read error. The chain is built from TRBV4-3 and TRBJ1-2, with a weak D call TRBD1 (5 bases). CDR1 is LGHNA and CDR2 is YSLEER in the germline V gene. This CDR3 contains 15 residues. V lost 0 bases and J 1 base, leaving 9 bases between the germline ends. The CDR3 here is CASSQDGGYNYGYTI. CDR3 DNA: TGCGCCAGCAGCCAAGATGGGGGATATAACTATGGCTACACCATC.

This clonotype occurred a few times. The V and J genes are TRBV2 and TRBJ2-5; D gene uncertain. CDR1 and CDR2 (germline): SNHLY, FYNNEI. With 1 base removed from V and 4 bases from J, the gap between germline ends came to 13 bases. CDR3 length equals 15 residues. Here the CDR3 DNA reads TGTGCCAGCAGTGAAGGGGTCTTAGAGTCAGAGACCCAGTACTTC. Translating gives CASSEGVLESETQYF.

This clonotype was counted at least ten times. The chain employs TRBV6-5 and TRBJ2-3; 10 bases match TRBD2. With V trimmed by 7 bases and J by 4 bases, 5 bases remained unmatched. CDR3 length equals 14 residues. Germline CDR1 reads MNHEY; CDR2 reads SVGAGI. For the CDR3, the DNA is TGTGCCAGCACGGGACTAGCGTCCGCAGATACGCAGTATTTT. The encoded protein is CASTGLASADTQYF.

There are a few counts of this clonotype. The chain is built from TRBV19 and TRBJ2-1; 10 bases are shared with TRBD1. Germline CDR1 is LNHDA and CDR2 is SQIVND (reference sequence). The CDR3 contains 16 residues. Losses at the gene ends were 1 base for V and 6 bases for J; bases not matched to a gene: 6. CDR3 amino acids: CASSIGYGTGVNEQFF. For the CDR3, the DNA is TGTGCCAGTAGTATAGGTTATGGGACAGGGGTCAATGAGCAGTTCTTC.

CDR3 in amino acids: CASSRQGPLDTQYF. The CDR3 DNA reads TGTGCCAGCAGCAGACAGGGGCCTTTGGATACGCAGTATTTT. The gene calls are TRBV27 and TRBJ2-3; 8 nucleotides line up with TRBD1. Per germline, CDR1 MNHEY and CDR2 SMNVEV (reference sequence). With 6 bases clipped from V and 6 bases from J, the junction kept 8 bases outside the gene matches. The CDR3 sequence is 14 residues long.

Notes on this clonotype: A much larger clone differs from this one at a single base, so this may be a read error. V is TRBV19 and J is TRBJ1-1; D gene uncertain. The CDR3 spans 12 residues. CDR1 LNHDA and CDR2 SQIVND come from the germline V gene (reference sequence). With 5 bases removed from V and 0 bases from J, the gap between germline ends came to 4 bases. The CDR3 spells CASSVLNTEAFF. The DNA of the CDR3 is TGTGCCAGTAGTGTACTGAACACTGAAGCTTTCTTT.

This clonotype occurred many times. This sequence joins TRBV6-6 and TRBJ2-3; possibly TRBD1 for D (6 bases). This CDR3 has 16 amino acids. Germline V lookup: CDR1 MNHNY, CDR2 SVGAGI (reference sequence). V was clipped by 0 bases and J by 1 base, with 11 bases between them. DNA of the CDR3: TGTGCCAGCAGTTACTCGGCGGCAGGGGGCACAGATACGCAGTATTTT. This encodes CASSYSAAGGTDTQYF.

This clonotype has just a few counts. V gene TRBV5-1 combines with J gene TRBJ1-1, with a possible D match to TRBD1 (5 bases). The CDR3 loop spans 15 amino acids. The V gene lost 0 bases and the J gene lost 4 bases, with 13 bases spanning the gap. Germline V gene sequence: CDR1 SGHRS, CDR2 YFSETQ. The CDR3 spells CASSLVGSGLTEAFF. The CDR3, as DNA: TGCGCCAGCAGCTTGGTAGGGTCAGGGCTCACTGAAGCTTTCTTT.

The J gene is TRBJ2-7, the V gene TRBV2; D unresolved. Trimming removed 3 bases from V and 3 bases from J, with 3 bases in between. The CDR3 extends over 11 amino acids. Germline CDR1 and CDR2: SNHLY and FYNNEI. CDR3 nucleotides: TGTGCCAGCAGTGACTACTACGAGCAGTACTTC. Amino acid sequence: CASSDYYEQYF. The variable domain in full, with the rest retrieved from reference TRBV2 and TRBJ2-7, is EPEVTQTPSHQVTQMGQEVILRCVPISNHLYFYWYRQILGQKVEFLVSFYNNEISEKSEIFDDQFSVERPDGSNFTLKIRSTKLEDSAMYFCASSDYYEQYFGPGTRLTVT.

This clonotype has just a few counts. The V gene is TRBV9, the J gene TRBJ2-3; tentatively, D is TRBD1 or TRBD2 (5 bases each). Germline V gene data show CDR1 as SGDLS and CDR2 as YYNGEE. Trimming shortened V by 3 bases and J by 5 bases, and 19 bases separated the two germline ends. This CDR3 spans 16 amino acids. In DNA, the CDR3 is TGTGCCAGCAGCGCCCAGCCGGGGCTAGCTTTAGATACGCAGTATTTT. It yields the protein CASSAQPGLALDTQYF.

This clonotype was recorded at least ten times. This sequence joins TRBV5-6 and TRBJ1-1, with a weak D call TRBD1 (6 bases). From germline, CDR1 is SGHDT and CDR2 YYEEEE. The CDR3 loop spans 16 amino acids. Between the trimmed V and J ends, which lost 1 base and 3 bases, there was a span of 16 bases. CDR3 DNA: TGTGCCAGCAGCTTGTTGCCAGGGGAATTTTACACTGAAGCTTTCTTT. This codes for CASSLLPGEFYTEAFF.

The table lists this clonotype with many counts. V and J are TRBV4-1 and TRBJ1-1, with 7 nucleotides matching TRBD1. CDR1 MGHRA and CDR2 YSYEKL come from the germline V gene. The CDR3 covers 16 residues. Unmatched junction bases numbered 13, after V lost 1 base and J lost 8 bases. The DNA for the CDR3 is TGCGCCAGCAGCCAAGTCGTAGCGACAGGGCTCCTCGAAGCTTTCTTT. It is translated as CASSQVVATGLLEAFF.

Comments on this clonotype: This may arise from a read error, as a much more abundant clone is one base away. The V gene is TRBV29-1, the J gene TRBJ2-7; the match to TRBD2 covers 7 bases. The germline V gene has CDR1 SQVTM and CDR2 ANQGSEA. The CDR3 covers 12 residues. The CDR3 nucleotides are TGCAGCGGCAGGGAGGGAAACTACGCGCAGTACTTC. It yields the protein CSGREGNYAQYF.

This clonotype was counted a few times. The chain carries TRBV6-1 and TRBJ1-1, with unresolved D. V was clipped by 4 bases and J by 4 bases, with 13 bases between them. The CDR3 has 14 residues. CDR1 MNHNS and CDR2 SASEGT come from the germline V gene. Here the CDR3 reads CASSGIHGSTEAFF. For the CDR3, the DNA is TGTGCCAGCAGTGGTATACATGGTAGCACTGAAGCTTTCTTT.

Written as DNA, the CDR3 is TGTGCCAGCACCCCCGCCTCGGGAGGTGGCACCGGGGAGCTGTTTTTT. This gives the protein CASTPASGGGTGELFF. This chain joins TRBV27 and TRBJ2-2, with TRBD2 matching over 7 bases. V shed 7 bases, J shed 4 bases, and the junction held 12 bases outside the gene matches. CDR3 length equals 16 residues. The germline CDR1 and CDR2 sequences are MNHEY and SMNVEV (reference sequence).

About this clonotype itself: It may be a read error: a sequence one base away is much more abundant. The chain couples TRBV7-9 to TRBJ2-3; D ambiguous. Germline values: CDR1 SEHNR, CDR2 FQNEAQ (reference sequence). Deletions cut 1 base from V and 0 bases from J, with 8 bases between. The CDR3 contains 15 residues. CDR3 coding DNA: TGTGCCAGCAGCTTAGATGGGCGGAGCACAGATACGCAGTATTTT. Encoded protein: CASSLDGRSTDTQYF.

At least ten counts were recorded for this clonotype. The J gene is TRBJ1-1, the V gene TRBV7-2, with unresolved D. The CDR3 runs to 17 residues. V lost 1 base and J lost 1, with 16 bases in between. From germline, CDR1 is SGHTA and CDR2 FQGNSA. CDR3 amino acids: CASSLDAKSTPNTEAFF. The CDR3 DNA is TGTGCCAGCAGCTTAGATGCAAAAAGCACACCGAACACTGAAGCTTTCTTT.

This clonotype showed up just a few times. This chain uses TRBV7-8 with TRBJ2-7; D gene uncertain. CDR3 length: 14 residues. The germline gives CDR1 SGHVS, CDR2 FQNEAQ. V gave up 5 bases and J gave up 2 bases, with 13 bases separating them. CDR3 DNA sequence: TGTGCCAGCAGCCCCATGCCAGGCACCTACGAGCAGTACTTC. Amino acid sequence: CASSPMPGTYEQYF.

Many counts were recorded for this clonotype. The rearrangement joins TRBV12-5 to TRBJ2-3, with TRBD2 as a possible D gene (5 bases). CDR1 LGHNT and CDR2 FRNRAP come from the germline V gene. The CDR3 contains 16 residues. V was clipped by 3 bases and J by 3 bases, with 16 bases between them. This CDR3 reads CASGFSGMGKTDTQYF. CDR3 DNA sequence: TGTGCTAGTGGTTTTTCCGGGATGGGGAAGACAGATACGCAGTATTTT.

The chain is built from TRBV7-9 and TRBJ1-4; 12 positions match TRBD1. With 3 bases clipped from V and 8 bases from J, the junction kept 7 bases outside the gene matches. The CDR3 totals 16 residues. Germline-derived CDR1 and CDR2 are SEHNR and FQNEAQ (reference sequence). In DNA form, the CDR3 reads TGTGCCAGCAGCTTGGGACAGGGGGCGATTCGAGAAAAACTGTTTTTT. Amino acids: CASSLGQGAIREKLFF.

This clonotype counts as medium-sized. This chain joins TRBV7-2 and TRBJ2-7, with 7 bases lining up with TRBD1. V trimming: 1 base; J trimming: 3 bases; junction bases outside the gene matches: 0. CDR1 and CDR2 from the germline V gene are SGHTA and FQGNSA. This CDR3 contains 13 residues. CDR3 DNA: TGTGCCAGCAGCTTAGGGACAGGCTACGAGCAGTACTTC. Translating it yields CASSLGTGYEQYF.

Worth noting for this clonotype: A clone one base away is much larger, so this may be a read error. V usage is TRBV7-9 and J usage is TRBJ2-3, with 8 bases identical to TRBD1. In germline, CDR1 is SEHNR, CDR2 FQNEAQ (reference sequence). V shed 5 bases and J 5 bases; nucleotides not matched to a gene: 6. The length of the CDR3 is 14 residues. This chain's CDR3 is CASSLGQGVDTQYF. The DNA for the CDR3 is TGTGCCAGCAGCCTTGGACAGGGTGTAGATACGCAGTATTTT.

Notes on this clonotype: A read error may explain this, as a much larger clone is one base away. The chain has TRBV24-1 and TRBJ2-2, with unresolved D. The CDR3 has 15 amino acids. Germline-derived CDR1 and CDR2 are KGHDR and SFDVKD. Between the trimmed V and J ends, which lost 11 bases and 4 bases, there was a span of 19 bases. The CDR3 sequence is CAKQGRLQSTGELFF. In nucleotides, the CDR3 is TGTGCCAAGCAAGGTCGGTTACAGAGCACCGGGGAGCTGTTTTTT.

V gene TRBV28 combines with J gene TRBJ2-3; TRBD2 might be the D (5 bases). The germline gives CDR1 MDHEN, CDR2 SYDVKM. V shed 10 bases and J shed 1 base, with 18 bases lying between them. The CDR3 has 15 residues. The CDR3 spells CANKGGRHRTDTQYF. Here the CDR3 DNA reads TGTGCCAACAAGGGTGGGAGACACCGCACAGATACGCAGTATTTT.